This T cell receptor (beta chain) appears in the sequencing data of a study of blood T cell repertoires in COVID-19. Study overall: Researchers got acute and convalescent COVID-19 samples from the United States, Italy and Spain. Nucleic acid was either cDNA or gDNA, and it came from T cells, B-cell-depleted T cells, or PBMCs.

This clone has only a few counts. Original processing methods: Cell counts per sample came from amplifying reference gene primers. Assay used: immunoSEQ multiplex PCR; TCRdb lists only in-frame clones, some missing. V, J and clone size reflect that table, while D and trimming were determined from the DNA. The sample lists fewer than 80,000 clones; roughly nine tenths were seen once. The germline V gene has CDR1 SGHVS and CDR2 FNYEAQ. This CDR3 comprises 14 residues. Trimming at V came to 1 base and at J to 8 bases, leaving 4 bases not matched to a gene. The receptor comes from a human donor in a cohort sampled during active COVID-19. Sequenced material: peripheral blood. This chain links TRBV7-6 with TRBJ1-2, with TRBD1 matching over 10 bases. The CDR3, as DNA: TGTGCCAGCAGCTTAGATGACAGGGGGCGAGGCTACACCTTC. Encoded protein: CASSLDDRGRGYTF.